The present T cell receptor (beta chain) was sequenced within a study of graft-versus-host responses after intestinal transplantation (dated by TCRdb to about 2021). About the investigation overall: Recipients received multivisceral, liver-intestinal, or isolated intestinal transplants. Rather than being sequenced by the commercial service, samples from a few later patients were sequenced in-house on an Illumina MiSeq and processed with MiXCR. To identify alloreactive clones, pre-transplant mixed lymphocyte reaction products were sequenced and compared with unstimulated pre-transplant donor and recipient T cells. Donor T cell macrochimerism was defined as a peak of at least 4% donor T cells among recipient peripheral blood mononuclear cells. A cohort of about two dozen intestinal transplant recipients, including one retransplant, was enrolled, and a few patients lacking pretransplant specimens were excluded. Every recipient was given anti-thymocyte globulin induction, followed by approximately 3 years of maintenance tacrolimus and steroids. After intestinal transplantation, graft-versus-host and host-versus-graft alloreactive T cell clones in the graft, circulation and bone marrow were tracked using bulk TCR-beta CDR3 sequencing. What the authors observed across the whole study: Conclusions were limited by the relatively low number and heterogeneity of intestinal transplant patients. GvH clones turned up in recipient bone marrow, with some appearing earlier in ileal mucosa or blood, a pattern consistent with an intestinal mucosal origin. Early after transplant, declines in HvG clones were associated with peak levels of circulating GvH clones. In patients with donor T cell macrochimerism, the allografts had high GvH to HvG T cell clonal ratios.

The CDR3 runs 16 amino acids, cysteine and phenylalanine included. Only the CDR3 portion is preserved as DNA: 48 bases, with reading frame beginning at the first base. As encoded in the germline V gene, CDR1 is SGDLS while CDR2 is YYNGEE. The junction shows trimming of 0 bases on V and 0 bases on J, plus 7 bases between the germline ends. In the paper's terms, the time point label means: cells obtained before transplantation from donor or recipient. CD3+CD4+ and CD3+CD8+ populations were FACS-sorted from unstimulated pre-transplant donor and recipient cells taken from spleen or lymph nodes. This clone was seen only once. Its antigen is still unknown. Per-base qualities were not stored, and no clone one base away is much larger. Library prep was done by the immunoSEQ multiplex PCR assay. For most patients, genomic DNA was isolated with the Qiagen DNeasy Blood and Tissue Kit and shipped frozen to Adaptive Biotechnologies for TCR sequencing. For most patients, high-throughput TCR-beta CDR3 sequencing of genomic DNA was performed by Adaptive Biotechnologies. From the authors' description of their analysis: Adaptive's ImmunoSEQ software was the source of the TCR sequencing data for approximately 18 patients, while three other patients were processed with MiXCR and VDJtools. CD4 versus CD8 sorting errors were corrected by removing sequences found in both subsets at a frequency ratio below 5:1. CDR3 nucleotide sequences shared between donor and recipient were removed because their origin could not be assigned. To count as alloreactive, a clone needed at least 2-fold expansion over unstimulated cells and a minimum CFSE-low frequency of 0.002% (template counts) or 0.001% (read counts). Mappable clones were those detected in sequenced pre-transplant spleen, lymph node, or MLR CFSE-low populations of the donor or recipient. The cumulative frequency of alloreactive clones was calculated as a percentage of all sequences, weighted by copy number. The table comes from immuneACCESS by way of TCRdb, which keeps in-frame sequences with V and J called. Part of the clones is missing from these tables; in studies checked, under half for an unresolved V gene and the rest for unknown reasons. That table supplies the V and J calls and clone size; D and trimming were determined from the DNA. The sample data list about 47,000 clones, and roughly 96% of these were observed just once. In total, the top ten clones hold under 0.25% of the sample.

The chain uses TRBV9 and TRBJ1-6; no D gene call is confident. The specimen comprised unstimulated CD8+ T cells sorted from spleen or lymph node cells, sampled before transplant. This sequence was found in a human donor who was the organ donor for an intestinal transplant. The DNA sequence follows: TGTGCCAGCAGCGTAGAAGGGAGCTCCTATAATTCACCCCTCCACTTT. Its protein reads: CASSVEGSSYNSPLHF.